What follows is one T cell receptor (beta chain) and its context. This sample was included in a study of blood T cell repertoires in COVID-19. Study in general: Samples came from the United States, Italy and Spain, spanning acute and convalescent COVID-19.

Patients of the Seattle cohort, enrolled during active infection, were followed longitudinally. CDR1 and CDR2 from the germline V gene are MNHEY and SMNVEV (reference sequence). The ends were cut back, 2 bases at V and 5 bases at J, with 10 bases in the middle. The CDR3 totals 15 residues. Methods used by the authors: Estimates of nucleated cell counts were drawn from the amplification of reference gene primers. Measured with immunoSEQ multiplex PCR; TCRdb has only the in-frame clones, and not every one. V, J and clone size are taken as reported in that table, and D and trimming were inferred from the DNA itself. Among some 200,000 clones, 80% to 90% were seen once, and the ten largest hold approximately 10%.

The TCR sequence derives from a woman aged 60-70 years with COVID-19, enrolled during active disease. The rearrangement joins TRBV27 to TRBJ1-6; D is unclear. The specimen sequenced was peripheral blood. The CDR3 loop is CASSLRRQNNSPLHF. The CDR3 DNA sequence: TGTGCCAGCAGTTTACGGCGGCAGAATAATTCACCCCTCCACTTT.